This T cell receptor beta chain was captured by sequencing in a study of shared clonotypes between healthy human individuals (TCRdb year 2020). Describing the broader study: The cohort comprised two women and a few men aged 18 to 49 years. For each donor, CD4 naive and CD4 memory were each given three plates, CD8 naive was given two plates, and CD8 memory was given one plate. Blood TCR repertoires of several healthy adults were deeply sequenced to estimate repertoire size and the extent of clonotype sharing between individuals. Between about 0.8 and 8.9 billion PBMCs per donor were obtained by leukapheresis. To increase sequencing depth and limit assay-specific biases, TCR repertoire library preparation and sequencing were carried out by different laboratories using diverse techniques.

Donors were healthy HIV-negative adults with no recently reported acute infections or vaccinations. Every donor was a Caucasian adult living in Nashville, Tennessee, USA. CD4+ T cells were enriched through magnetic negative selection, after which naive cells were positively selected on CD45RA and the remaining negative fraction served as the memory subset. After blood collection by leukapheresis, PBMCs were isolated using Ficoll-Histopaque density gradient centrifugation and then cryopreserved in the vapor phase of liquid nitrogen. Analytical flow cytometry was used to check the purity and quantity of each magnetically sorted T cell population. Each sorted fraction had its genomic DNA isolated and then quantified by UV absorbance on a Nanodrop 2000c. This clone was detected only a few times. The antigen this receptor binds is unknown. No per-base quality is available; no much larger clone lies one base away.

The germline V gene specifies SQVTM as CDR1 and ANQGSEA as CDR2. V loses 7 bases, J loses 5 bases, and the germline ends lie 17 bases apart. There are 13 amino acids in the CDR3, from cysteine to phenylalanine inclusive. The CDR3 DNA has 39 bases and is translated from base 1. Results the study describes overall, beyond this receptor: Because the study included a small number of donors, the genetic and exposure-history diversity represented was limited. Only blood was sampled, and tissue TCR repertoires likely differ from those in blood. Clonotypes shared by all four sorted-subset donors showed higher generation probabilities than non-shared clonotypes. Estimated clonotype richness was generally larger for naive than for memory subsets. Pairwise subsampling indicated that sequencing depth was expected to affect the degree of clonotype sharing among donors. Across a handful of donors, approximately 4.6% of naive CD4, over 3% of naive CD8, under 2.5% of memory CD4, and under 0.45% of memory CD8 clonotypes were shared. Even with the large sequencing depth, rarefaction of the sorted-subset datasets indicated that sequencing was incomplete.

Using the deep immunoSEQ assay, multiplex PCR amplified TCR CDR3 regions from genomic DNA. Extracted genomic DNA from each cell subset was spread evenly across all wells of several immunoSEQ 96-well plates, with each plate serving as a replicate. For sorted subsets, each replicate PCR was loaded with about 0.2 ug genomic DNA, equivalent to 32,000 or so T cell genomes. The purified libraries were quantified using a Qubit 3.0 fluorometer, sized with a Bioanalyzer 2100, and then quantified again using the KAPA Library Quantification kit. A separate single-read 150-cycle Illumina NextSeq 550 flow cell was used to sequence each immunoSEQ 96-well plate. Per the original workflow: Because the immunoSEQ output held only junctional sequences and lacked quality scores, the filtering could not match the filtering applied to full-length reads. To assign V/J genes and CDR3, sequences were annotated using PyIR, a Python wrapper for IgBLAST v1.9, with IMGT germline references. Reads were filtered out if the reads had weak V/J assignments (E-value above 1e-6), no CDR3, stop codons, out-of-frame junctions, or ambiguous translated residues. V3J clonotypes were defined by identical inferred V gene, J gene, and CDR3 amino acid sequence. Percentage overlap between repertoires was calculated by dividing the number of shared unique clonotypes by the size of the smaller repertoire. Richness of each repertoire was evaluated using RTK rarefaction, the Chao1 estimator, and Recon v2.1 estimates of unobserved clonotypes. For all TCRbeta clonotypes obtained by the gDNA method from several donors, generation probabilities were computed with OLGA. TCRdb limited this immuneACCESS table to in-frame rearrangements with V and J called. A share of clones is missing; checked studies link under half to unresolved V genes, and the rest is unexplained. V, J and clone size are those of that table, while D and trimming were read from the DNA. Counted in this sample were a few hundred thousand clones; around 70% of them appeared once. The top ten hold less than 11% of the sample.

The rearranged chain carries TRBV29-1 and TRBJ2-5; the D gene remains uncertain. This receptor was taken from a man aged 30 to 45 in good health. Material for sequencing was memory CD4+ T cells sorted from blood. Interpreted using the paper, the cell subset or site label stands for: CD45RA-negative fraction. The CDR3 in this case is CSGGSNRWETQYF. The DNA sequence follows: TGCAGCGGGGGATCCAACCGTTGGGAGACCCAGTACTTC. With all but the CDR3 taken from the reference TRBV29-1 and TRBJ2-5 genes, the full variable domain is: SAVISQKPSRDICQRGTSLTIQCQVDSQVTMMFWYRQQPGQSLTLIATANQGSEATYESGFVIDKFPISRPNLTFSTLTVSNMSPEDSSIYLCSGGSNRWETQYFGPGTRLLVL.